The 17 T cell receptor beta chains below all came from one sample that was sequenced in a study of blood T cell repertoires in COVID-19. Sequencing used immunoSEQ multiplex PCR; TCRdb keeps in-frame clones, though not all of them. The profile covers about 320,000 clones, with roughly 85% appearing a single time and approximately 1.9% taken by the ten largest. The sample comprised PBMCs or T cells enriched from blood (not recorded which). These receptor sequences come from a woman aged 25 to 39 who had been exposed to COVID-19.

This rearrangement joins TRBV5-8 to TRBJ1-5, with D perhaps matching TRBD1 (5 bases). V lost 1 base and J lost 3, with 14 bases in between. Germline V gene lookup returns CDR1 SGHTS and CDR2 YDEGEE. The CDR3 sequence is 16 residues long. The CDR3 loop is CASSLFGGDNNQPQHF. The CDR3 coding sequence is TGTGCCAGCAGCTTGTTCGGGGGAGATAACAATCAGCCCCAGCATTTT. Together with reference TRBV5-8 and TRBJ1-5, the CDR3 gives the full variable domain: EAGVTQSPTHLIKTRGQQATLRCSPISGHTSVYWYQQALGLGLQFLLWYDEGEERNRGNFPPRFSGRQFPNYSSELNVNALELEDSALYLCASSLFGGDNNQPQHFGDGTRLSIL.

As for this clone: The same CDR3 is also encoded by other DNA sequences in this sample. The genes are TRBV27 and TRBJ2-7, with a weak D call TRBD1 (6 bases). Per the germline V gene, CDR1 is MNHEY and CDR2 is SMNVEV (reference sequence). The CDR3 is made up of 14 amino acids. The V end was cut by 0 bases, the J end by 1 base, with 7 bases between. As DNA, the CDR3 is TGTGCCAGCAGTTTATCTGACAGGTCCTACGAGCAGTACTTC. This encodes CASSLSDRSYEQYF.

This clone was counted ten times or more. V gene TRBV11-2 combines with J gene TRBJ1-1, with D possibly matching TRBD1 (6 bases). CDR3 length: 15 amino acids. Trimming took off 1 base at V and 3 bases at J, with 12 bases between the two ends. Per germline, CDR1 SGHAT and CDR2 FQNNGV. As DNA, the CDR3 is TGTGCCAGCAGCTTAGTAGGACAGAGTGACACTGAAGCTTTCTTT. Amino acids: CASSLVGQSDTEAFF.

This chain uses TRBV6-2 or TRBV6-3 with TRBJ1-1, with a tentative D call TRBD1 (5 bases). This CDR3 has 14 residues. V was clipped by 6 bases and J by 1 base, with 12 bases between them. Germline assignment: CDR1 MNHEY and CDR2 SVGEGT. As DNA, the CDR3 is TGTGCCAGCAGCAGACAGCGGGGGAACACTGAAGCTTTCTTT. This codes for CASSRQRGNTEAFF.

The chain joins TRBV10-1 to TRBJ2-2; 8 bases agree with TRBD1. J was trimmed by 6 bases and V by 3 bases; bases with no gene match: 3. CDR1 is WNHNN and CDR2 is SYGVQD in the germline V gene (reference sequence). CDR3 length: 14 amino acids. CDR3 amino acids: CASSDSRGPGELFF. CDR3 coding DNA: TGCGCCAGCAGTGATAGCAGGGGGCCCGGGGAGCTGTTTTTT.

This rearrangement joins TRBV7-9 to TRBJ1-6, with D uncertain. The CDR3 totals 13 residues. V lost 3 bases and J 7 bases, leaving 7 bases between the germline ends. From germline, CDR1 is SEHNR and CDR2 FQNEAQ (reference sequence). The DNA of the CDR3 is TGTGCCAGCAGCTTTCCGGGGAATTCACCCCTCCACTTT. It yields the protein CASSFPGNSPLHF.

The genes are TRBV27 and TRBJ2-1; D ambiguous. The germline V gene has CDR1 MNHEY and CDR2 SMNVEV (reference sequence). CDR3 length: 15 residues. Trimming took 6 bases from V and 0 from J, leaving 12 bases between them. The CDR3 reads CASSSTALSYNEQFF. In DNA form, the CDR3 reads TGTGCCAGCAGCTCAACAGCTCTCTCCTACAATGAGCAGTTCTTC.

The chain recombines TRBV29-1 with TRBJ1-2, with D possibly matching TRBD1 (6 bases). This CDR3 spans 13 amino acids. CDR1 SQVTM and CDR2 ANQGSEA come from the germline V gene. The CDR3 coding sequence is TGCAGTTACTGGGGGGGCGAGTCGGGTGGCTACACCTTC. Protein product: CSYWGGESGGYTF.

This clone was detected only a few times. The chain employs TRBV28 and TRBJ1-1; 7 nucleotides line up with TRBD1. The germline V gene encodes CDR1 MDHEN and CDR2 SYDVKM. CDR3 size: 12 residues. V shed 7 bases and J 4 bases; nucleotides not matched to a gene: 3. The CDR3 loop reads CASNYRGTEAFF. DNA of the CDR3: TGTGCCAGCAATTACAGGGGCACTGAAGCTTTCTTT.

The chain carries TRBV5-1 and TRBJ2-7; a possible D gene is TRBD2 (5 bases). The CDR3 loop spans 15 amino acids. The V end lost 4 bases, the J end lost 1 base, and 15 bases lay between the germline ends. Germline lookup yields CDR1 SGHRS and CDR2 YFSETQ. CDR3 region: CASSPVGVSSYEQYF. In DNA, the CDR3 is TGCGCCAGCAGCCCGGTGGGAGTTTCGTCCTACGAGCAGTACTTC.

The V gene is TRBV7-2, the J gene TRBJ1-1; 9 positions match TRBD1. The trim removed 5 bases at V and 5 bases at J, leaving 6 bases unmatched. The length of the CDR3 is 14 residues. Germline V lookup: CDR1 SGHTA, CDR2 FQGNSA. The CDR3: CASSRGTGLTEAFF. CDR3 coding DNA: TGTGCCAGCAGCCGTGGGACAGGGTTGACTGAAGCTTTCTTT.

This clone was picked up one time. V and J are TRBV6-6 and TRBJ1-5; 7 nucleotides match TRBD1. The germline V gene has CDR1 MNHNY and CDR2 SVGAGI (reference sequence). The length of the CDR3 is 17 residues. Unmatched junction bases numbered 15, after V lost 6 bases and J lost 4 bases. The CDR3 DNA reads TGTGCCAGCAGACGAAGGACCGGGACAGACCTAAATCAGCCCCAGCATTTT. Its protein is CASRRRTGTDLNQPQHF.

This clone was observed many times. The chain has TRBV2 and TRBJ2-5; D uncertain. Germline V gene sequence: CDR1 SNHLY, CDR2 FYNNEI. V shed 6 bases and J shed 0 bases, with 5 bases lying between them. CDR3 length: 12 residues. CDR3 sequence reads: CASRSYQETQYF. In nucleotides, the CDR3 is TGTGCCAGCAGGAGTTACCAAGAGACCCAGTACTTC. Using reference TRBV2 and TRBJ2-5 for the parts outside the CDR3, the full variable domain is EPEVTQTPSHQVTQMGQEVILRCVPISNHLYFYWYRQILGQKVEFLVSFYNNEISEKSEIFDDQFSVERPDGSNFTLKIRSTKLEDSAMYFCASRSYQETQYFGPGTRLLVL.

V is TRBV7-2 and J is TRBJ1-2, with no clear D. CDR1 and CDR2 from the germline V gene are SGHTA and FQGNSA. The CDR3 sequence is 13 residues long. With 3 bases removed from V and 6 bases from J, the gap between germline ends came to 11 bases. The DNA for the CDR3 is TGTGCCAGCAGCTTCCCTTACTCTAATGGCTACACCTTC. It yields the protein CASSFPYSNGYTF.

The rearrangement joins TRBV2 to TRBJ2-7, with 12 bases aligning to TRBD2. Per the germline V gene, CDR1 is SNHLY and CDR2 is FYNNEI. Unmatched junction bases numbered 8, after V lost 4 bases and J lost 4 bases. There are 16 residues in the CDR3. The CDR3: CASSATSGRGIYEQYF. Here the CDR3 DNA reads TGTGCCAGCAGTGCGACTAGCGGGAGAGGGATTTACGAGCAGTACTTC.

This sequence joins TRBV28 and TRBJ1-2; TRBD1 matches at 9 bases. CDR1 MDHEN and CDR2 SYDVKM come from the germline V gene. The CDR3 runs 16 residues. V dropped 6 bases and J dropped 4; count of bases not matched to a gene: 12. In nucleotides, the CDR3 is TGTGCCAGCAGGATACCTACAGGGGGCGCACGCTATGGCTACACCTTC. Protein sequence: CASRIPTGGARYGYTF.

J is TRBJ2-7 and V is TRBV4-2, with D maybe TRBD1 (6 bases). The CDR3 has 15 residues. Germline values: CDR1 LGHNA, CDR2 YNFKEQ. V was shortened by 3 bases and J by 2 bases, with 14 bases between the two germline ends. CDR3 sequence: CASSQQPGQTYEQYF. The CDR3 DNA sequence: TGTGCCAGCAGCCAGCAACCGGGACAAACCTACGAGCAGTACTTC.